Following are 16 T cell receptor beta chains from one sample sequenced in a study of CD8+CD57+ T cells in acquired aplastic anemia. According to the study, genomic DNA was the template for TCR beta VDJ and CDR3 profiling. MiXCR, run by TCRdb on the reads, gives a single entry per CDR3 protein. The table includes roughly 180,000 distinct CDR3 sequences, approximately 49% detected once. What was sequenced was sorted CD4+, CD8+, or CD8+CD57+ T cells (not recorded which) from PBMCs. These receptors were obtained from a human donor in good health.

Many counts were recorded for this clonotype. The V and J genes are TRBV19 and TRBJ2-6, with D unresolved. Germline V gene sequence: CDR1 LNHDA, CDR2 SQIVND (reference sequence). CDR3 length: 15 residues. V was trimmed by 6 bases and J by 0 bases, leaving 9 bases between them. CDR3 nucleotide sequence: TGTGCCAGTAGGCCGATATACTCTGGGGCCAACGTCCTGACTTTC. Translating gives CASRPIYSGANVLTF.

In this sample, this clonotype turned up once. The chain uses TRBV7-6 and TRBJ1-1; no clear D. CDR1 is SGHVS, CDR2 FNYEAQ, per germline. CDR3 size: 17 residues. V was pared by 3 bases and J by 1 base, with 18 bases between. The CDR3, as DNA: TGTGCCAGCAGCTTGATAAGCCCGACCTGGCAGAACACTGAAGCTTTCTTT. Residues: CASSLISPTWQNTEAFF.

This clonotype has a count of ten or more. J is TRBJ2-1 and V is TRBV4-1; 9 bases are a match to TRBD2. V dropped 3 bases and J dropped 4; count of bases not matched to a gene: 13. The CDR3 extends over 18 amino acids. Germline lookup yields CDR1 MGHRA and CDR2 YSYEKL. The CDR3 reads CASSQRWREGSTYNEQFF. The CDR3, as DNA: TGCGCCAGCAGCCAGAGGTGGCGGGAGGGCTCCACATACAATGAGCAGTTCTTC.

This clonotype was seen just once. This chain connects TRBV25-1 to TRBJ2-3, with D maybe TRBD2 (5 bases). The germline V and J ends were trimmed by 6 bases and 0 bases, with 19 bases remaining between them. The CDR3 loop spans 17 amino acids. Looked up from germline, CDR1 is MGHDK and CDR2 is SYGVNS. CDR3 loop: CASRSGRPAASTDTQYF. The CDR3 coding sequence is TGTGCCAGCAGATCTGGAAGACCAGCGGCTAGCACAGATACGCAGTATTTT. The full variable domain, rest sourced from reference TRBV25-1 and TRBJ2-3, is EADIYQTPRYLVIGTGKKITLECSQTMGHDKMYWYQQDPGMELHLIHYSYGVNSTEKGDLSSESTVSRIRTEHFPLTLESARPSHTSQYLCASRSGRPAASTDTQYFGPGTRLTVL.

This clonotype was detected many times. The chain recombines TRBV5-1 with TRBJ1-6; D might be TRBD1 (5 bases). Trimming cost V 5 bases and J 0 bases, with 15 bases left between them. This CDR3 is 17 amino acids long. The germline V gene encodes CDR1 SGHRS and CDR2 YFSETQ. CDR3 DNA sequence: TGCGCCAGCAGTCGACAGACTCTTAGCTCCTATAATTCACCCCTCCACTTT. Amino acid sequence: CASSRQTLSSYNSPLHF. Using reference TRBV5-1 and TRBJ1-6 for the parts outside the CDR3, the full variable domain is KAGVTQTPRYLIKTRGQQVTLSCSPISGHRSVSWYQQTPGQGLQFLFEYFSETQRNKGNFPGRFSGRQFSNSRSEMNVSTLELGDSALYLCASSRQTLSSYNSPLHFGNGTRLTVT.

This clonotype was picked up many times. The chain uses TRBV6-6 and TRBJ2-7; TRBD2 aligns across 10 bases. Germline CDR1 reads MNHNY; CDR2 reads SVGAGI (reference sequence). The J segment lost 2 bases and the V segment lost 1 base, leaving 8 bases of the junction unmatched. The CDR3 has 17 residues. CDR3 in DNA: TGTGCCAGCAGTTACTTCGCTAGCGGGAGTTCGGCCTACGAGCAGTACTTC. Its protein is CASSYFASGSSAYEQYF.

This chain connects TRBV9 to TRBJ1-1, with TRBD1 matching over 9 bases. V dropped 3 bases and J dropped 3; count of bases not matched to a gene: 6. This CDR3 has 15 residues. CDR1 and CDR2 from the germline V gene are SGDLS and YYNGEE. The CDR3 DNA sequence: TGTGCCAGCAGCGCTACCGGGACAGGGCACACTGAAGCTTTCTTT. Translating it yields CASSATGTGHTEAFF.

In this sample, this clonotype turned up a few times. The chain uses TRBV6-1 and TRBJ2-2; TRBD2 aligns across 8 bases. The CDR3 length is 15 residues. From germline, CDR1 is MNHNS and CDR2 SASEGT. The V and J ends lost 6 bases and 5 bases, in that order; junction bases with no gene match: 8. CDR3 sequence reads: CASSTRSGNTGELFF. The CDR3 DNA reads TGTGCCAGCAGCACCCGTAGCGGGAATACCGGGGAGCTGTTTTTT.

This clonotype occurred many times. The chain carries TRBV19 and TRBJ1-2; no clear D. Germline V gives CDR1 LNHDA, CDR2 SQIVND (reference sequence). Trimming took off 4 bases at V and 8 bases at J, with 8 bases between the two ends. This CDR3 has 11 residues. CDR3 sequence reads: CASSSGSGYTF. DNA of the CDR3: TGTGCCAGTAGTAGCGGGAGCGGCTACACCTTC. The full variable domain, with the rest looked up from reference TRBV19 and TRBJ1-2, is DGGITQSPKYLFRKEGQNVTLSCEQNLNHDAMYWYRQDPGQGLRLIYYSQIVNDFQKGDIAEGYSVSREKKESFPLTVTSAQKNPTAFYLCASSSGSGYTFGSGTRLTVV.

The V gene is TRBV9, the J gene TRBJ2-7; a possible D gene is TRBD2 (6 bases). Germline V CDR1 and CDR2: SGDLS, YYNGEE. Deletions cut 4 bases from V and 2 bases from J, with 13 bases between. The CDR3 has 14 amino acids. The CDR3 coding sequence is TGTGCCAGCAGCCCCGGTAGCGGACCCTACGAGCAGTACTTC. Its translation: CASSPGSGPYEQYF.

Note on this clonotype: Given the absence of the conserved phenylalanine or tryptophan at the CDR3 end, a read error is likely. The chain's CDR3 is CASSIRTIYNSPLHL. For the CDR3, the DNA is TGTGCCAGCAGTATTAGGACGATCTATAATTCACCCCTCCACCTT. The V gene is TRBV2, the J gene TRBJ1-6; D gene ambiguous. Germline-derived CDR1 and CDR2 are SNHLY and FYNNEI. There are 15 residues in the CDR3. Trimming took 5 bases from V and 3 from J, leaving 11 bases between them.

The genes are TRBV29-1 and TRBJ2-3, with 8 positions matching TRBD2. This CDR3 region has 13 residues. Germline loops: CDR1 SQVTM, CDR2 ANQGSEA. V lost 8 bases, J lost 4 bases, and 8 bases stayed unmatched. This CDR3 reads CSTLGGASDTQYF. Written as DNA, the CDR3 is TGCAGCACTCTCGGGGGGGCGTCAGATACGCAGTATTTT.

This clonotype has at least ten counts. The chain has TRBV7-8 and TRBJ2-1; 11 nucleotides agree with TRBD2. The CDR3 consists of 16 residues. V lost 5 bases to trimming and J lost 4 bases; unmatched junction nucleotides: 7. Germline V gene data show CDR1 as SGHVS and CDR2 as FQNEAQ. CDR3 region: CASSVVGTSGYNEQFF. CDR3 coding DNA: TGTGCCAGCAGCGTAGTCGGGACTAGCGGTTACAATGAGCAGTTCTTC.

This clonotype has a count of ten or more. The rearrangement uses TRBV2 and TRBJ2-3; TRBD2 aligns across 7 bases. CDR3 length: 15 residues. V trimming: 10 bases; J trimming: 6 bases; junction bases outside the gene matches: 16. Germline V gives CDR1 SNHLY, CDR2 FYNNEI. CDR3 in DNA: TGTGCCACCAGGACAACGGGAGGCCTCCGGGATACGCAGTATTTT. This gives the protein CATRTTGGLRDTQYF.

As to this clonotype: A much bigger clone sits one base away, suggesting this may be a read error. The CDR3 here is CASSLQQLSTGELFF. The CDR3 DNA follows: TGTGCCAGCAGTTTGCAACAACTTAGCACCGGGGAGCTGTTTTTT. The chain is built from TRBV12-3 or TRBV12-4 and TRBJ2-2; no reliable D call. V was cut by 3 bases and J by 4 bases, with 12 bases left in between. The CDR3 covers 15 residues.

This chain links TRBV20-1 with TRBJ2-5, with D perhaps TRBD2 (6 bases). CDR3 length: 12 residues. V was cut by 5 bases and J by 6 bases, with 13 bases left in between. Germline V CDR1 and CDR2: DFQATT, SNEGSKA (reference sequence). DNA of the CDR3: TGCAGTGCTGGCAGACTAGGGAAGACCCAGTACTTC. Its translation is CSAGRLGKTQYF.